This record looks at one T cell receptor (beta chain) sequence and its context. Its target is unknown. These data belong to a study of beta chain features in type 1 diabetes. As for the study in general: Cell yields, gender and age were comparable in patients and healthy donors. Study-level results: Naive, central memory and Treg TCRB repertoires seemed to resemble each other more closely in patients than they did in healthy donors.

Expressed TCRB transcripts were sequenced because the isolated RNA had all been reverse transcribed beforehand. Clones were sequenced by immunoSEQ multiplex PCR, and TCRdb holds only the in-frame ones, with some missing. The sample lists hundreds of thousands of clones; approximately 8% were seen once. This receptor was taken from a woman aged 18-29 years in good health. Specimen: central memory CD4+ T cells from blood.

The CDR3 coding sequence is TGTGCCAGCAGTTACCAAACAGGGTCTGGGGCCAACGTCCTGACTTTC. This gives the protein CASSYQTGSGANVLTF. V and J are TRBV6-5 and TRBJ2-6, with a tentative D call TRBD1 (6 bases). V was trimmed by 2 bases and J by 1 base, leaving 9 bases between them. Germline CDR1 reads MNHEY; CDR2 reads SVGAGI. The length of the CDR3 is 16 residues.